This T cell receptor (beta chain) was documented in a study of identical twins' blood T cells. V shed 4 bases and J shed 6 bases, with 14 bases lying between them. The CDR3 totals 13 residues. The germline V gene has CDR1 SQVTM and CDR2 ANQGSEA. General observations from the study: Top TCRbeta clonotypes were shared more with twin than unrelated donors.

Points on this clonotype: Antigen: not known.

Under the authors' procedure: Per-library CDR3 reads ranged 2.2 to 3.6 million; clonotypes, ~100,000 to ~550,000. Each CDR3 protein is one row after TCRdb ran MiXCR on the 5' RACE reads. The V and J calls follow TCRdb's processing rather than the paper's. The data hold 350,000 to 400,000 distinct CDR3 sequences, with about 28% observed a single time. J is TRBJ2-3 and V is TRBV29-1; D possibly uses TRBD1 or TRBD2 (5 bases each). This receptor was taken from a woman aged 18 to 49 in good health. Sequencing was performed on PBMCs. CDR3 region: CSVVAQGEDTQYF. CDR3 coding DNA: TGCAGCGTTGTTGCGCAGGGAGAGGATACGCAGTATTTT.